The rows below give T cell receptor beta chains drawn from one sample of a study of blood T cell repertoires in COVID-19. Produced via immunoSEQ multiplex PCR; TCRdb's table is partial and in-frame only. The sample lists approximately 190,000 clones, 82% occurring once. Sequencing used peripheral blood. These receptors all stem from a woman in her sixties with COVID-19, enrolled during active disease. The CDR3 runs from the conserved cysteine through the conserved F or W. A D gene is named only where the DNA matches it firmly. A row's size may be missing; if present it is once, few, many or a size class.

j_call,v_call,clone_size,d_call,cdr3_nt,cdr3_aa
TRBJ2-7,TRBV15,-,TRBD2,TGTGCCACCAGCAGTGGAGAGACTAGCCGGGGCTACGAGCAGTACTTC,CATSSGETSRGYEQYF
TRBJ1-5,TRBV2,few,TRBD1,TGTGCCAGCAATCCGACAGGGACAAATCAGCCCCAGCATTTT,CASNPTGTNQPQHF
TRBJ2-1,TRBV23-1,-,TRBD2,TGCGCCAGCAGTCATCACGGACTAGCGGCCTATCACAATGAGCAGTTCTTC,CASSHHGLAAYHNEQFF
TRBJ1-5,TRBV27,-,TRBD1,TGTGCCAGCAGGGGGACAGGGGGCGCCGTGCAGCCCCAGCATTTT,CASRGTGGAVQPQHF
TRBJ1-4,TRBV12-3/TRBV12-4,-,-,TGTGCCAGCAGTTTCAGGGGTGAAAAACTGTTTTTT,CASSFRGEKLFF
TRBJ1-5,TRBV19,few,TRBD1,TGTGCCAGTAGTATAGATCGGGGACAGCCCAATCAGCCCCAGCATTTT,CASSIDRGQPNQPQHF
TRBJ2-1,TRBV6-2/TRBV6-3,-,-,TGTGCCAGCAGTTACGAGCAGGGGTGGAATGAGCAGTTCTTC,CASSYEQGWNEQFF
TRBJ1-5,TRBV19,few,-,TGTGCCAGTAAGAAGGAGGGTCAGCCCCAGCATTTT,CASKKEGQPQHF
TRBJ2-7,TRBV29-1,-,-,TGCAGCGTTGTGGCAACGCACGAGCAGTACTTC,CSVVATHEQYF
TRBJ2-5,TRBV6-6,-,TRBD2,TGTGCCAGCAGCCAGGGACTAGCGGGGGTTGAGACCCAGTACTTC,CASSQGLAGVETQYF
TRBJ1-5,TRBV19,-,-,TGTGCCAGTAGCGAACAGGGCAATCAGCCCCAGCATTTT,CASSEQGNQPQHF
TRBJ2-1,TRBV21-1,-,-,TGTGCCAGCAGCAACCGTCGGGGGGGTAATTACAATGAGCAGTTCTTC,CASSNRRGGNYNEQFF
TRBJ2-1,TRBV5-1,-,TRBD1,TGCGCCAGCAGCCCGGAGACAGGGCAGTACAATGAGCAGTTCTTC,CASSPETGQYNEQFF
TRBJ1-3,TRBV19,-,TRBD1,TGTGCCAGCCGACAGGGCCTCTCTGGAAACACCATATATTTT,CASRQGLSGNTIYF
TRBJ2-1,TRBV20-1,-,-,TGCAGTGCTAGACCACAAATCGAGCAGTTCTTC,CSARPQIEQFF
TRBJ2-5,TRBV9,-,TRBD2,TGTGCCAGCAGCGTAGATCTAGCGGGAGGTGGAGAGACCCAGTACTTC,CASSVDLAGGGETQYF
TRBJ2-5,TRBV28,-,TRBD1,TGTGCCACCCACGGGCCATGGACAGGGGTTTTGGAGACCCAGTACTTC,CATHGPWTGVLETQYF
TRBJ2-7,TRBV14,-,TRBD2,TGTGCCAGCAGCCAAGGGACTAGCGGGAGTTACGAGCAGTACTTC,CASSQGTSGSYEQYF
TRBJ2-5,TRBV7-2,-,TRBD1,TGTGCCAGCAGCCCATTCTTCCAGGCTGGGACAGGGGTGACCCAGTACTTC,CASSPFFQAGTGVTQYF
TRBJ2-1,TRBV5-1,-,TRBD2,TGCGCCAGCAGCGAGGGTAGCGGGGGGAGCTCCTACAATGAGCAGTTCTTC,CASSEGSGGSSYNEQFF
TRBJ1-2,TRBV6-5,-,TRBD1,TGTGCCAGCAGTTCCGGGACAGGGTCGAACTATGGCTACACCTTC,CASSSGTGSNYGYTF
TRBJ1-1,TRBV5-1,-,-,TGCGCCAGCAGTTTCGTGGGGCCGAACACTGAAGCTTTCTTT,CASSFVGPNTEAFF
TRBJ1-1,TRBV19,-,TRBD1,TGTGCCAGTAGGGAACAGGGGAAAGAAGCTTTCTTT,CASREQGKEAFF
TRBJ2-1,TRBV5-1,-,-,TGCGCCAGCAGCTTTGACAGGACCCACTACAATGAGCAGTTCTTC,CASSFDRTHYNEQFF
TRBJ1-5,TRBV6-5,few,-,TGTGCCAGCAGTTACTCGAGGGCGGGGAGTGGGCCCCAGCATTTT,CASSYSRAGSGPQHF
TRBJ2-2,TRBV7-3,-,TRBD2,TGTGCCAGCAGCGCCCTAGCGGGAGAAGCCGGGGAGCTGTTTTTT,CASSALAGEAGELFF
TRBJ2-5,TRBV19,-,TRBD2,TGTGCCAGTAGTGGCTCCTTGGGACTAGCGGGGCAAGAGACCCAGTACTTC,CASSGSLGLAGQETQYF
TRBJ2-1,TRBV11-3,-,TRBD2,TGTGCCAGCAGCTTTGATAGCGGGAGGTTCTACAATGAGCAGTTCTTC,CASSFDSGRFYNEQFF
TRBJ2-7,TRBV28,-,-,TGTGCCAGCAGTTTAAGTCTTCGGGACGAGCAGTACTTC,CASSLSLRDEQYF
TRBJ1-4,TRBV9,-,-,TGTGCCAGCAGCGTAGGTTCAGTGGCGGGGGAAAAACTGTTTTTT,CASSVGSVAGEKLFF
TRBJ1-2,TRBV20-1,-,-,TGCAGTGCTAGTATGGGAGTTTCTAACTATGGCTACACCTTC,CSASMGVSNYGYTF
TRBJ2-5,TRBV6-5,-,-,TGTGCCAGCACCTGGACACCCCAAGAGACCCAGTACTTC,CASTWTPQETQYF
TRBJ1-1,TRBV2,-,-,TGTGCCAGCAGTCCTGACCGCGGGGCAGGAAAGGCTTTCTTT,CASSPDRGAGKAFF
TRBJ1-3,TRBV14,-,-,TGTGCCAGCAGCCCCACAGGAAACACCATATATTTT,CASSPTGNTIYF
TRBJ1-1,TRBV19,once,TRBD1,TGTGCCAGTAGTCTCGAGGGGGCTGGGACTGAAGCTTTCTTT,CASSLEGAGTEAFF
TRBJ2-1,TRBV5-1,-,TRBD1,TGCGCCAGCAGCGCGGACAGGGCTAGCTCCTACAATGAGCAGTTCTTC,CASSADRASSYNEQFF
TRBJ2-7,TRBV24-1,medium-sized,TRBD2,TGTGCCACCAGCTCCGGGACTAGCGGCTACGAGCAGTACTTC,CATSSGTSGYEQYF
TRBJ1-2,TRBV7-9,-,TRBD1,TGTGCCAGCAGCCCCCCGGGACAGGGAAGGTATGGCTACACCTTC,CASSPPGQGRYGYTF
TRBJ1-5,TRBV30,-,-,TGTGCCTGGAGGGACAGCTCCAATCGGCCCCAGCATTTT,CAWRDSSNRPQHF
TRBJ1-2,TRBV14,-,TRBD1,TGTGCCAGCAGCCCCGTATTTCGACAGGGCCTTAACTATGGCTACACCTTC,CASSPVFRQGLNYGYTF
TRBJ1-1,TRBV7-2,-,TRBD1,TGTGCCAGCAGCTTAGCTATATTGGACAGGGTGAGAGCTTTCTTT,CASSLAILDRVRAFF
TRBJ1-1,TRBV6-2/TRBV6-3,few,TRBD1,TGTGCCAGCAGTAGGGACAGGGAAGCTTTCTTT,CASSRDREAFF
TRBJ1-5,TRBV3-1/TRBV3-2,-,-,TGTGCCAGCAGCCAAACGGGGGAGAAGTTTCAGCCCCAGCATTTT,CASSQTGEKFQPQHF